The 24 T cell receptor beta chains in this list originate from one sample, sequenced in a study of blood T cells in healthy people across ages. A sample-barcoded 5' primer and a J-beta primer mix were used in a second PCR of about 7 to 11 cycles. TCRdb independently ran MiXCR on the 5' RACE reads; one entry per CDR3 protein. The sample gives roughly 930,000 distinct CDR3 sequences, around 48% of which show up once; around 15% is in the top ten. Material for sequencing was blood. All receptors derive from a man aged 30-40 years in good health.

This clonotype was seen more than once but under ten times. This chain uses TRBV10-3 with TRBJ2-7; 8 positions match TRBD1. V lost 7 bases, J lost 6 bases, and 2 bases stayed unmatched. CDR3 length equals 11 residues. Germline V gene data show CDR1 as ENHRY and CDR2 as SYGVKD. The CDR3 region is CAITGQGEQYF. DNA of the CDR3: TGTGCCATCACAGGACAGGGCGAGCAGTACTTC.

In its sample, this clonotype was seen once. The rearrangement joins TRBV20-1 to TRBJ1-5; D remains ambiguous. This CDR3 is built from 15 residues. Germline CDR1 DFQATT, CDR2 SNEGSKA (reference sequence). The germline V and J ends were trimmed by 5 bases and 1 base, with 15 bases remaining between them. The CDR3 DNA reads TGCAGTGCTTCGACTGACCCGGGGAGCAATCAGCCCCAGCATTTT. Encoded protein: CSASTDPGSNQPQHF.

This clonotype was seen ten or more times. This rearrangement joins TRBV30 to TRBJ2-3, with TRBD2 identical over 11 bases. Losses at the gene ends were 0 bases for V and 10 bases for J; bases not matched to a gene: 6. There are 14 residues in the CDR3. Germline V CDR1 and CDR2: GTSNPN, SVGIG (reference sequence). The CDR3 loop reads CAWSVPSGGTSQYF. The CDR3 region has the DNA TGTGCCTGGAGTGTCCCTAGCGGGGGGACCTCGCAGTATTTT.

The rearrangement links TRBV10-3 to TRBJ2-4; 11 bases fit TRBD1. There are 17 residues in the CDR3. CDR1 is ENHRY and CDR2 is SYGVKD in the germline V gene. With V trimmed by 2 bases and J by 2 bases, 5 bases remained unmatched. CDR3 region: CAISEVGQGATKNIQYF. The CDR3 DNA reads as TGTGCCATCAGTGAGGTCGGACAGGGGGCCACCAAAAACATTCAGTACTTC.

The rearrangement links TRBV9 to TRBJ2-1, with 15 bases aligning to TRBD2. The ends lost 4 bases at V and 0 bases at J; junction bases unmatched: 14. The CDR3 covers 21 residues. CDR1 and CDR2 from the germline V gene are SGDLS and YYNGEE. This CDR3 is CASSPPRLGLAGGSSYNEQFF. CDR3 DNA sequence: TGTGCCAGCAGCCCCCCTCGTTTGGGACTAGCGGGGGGAAGCTCCTACAATGAGCAGTTCTTC.

CDR3 bases: TGCGCCAGCCTGCGGGGACTAGCTATCACCGGGGAGCTGTTTTTT. It yields the protein CASLRGLAITGELFF. The rearrangement uses TRBV5-1 and TRBJ2-2; 9 bases agree with TRBD2. V was clipped by 7 bases and J by 4 bases; unmatched bases: 8. CDR1 is SGHRS, CDR2 YFSETQ, per germline. The CDR3 has 15 residues.

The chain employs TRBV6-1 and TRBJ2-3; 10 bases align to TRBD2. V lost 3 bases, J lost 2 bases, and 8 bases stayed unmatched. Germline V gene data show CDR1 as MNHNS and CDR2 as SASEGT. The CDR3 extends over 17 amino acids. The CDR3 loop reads CASSDPLAGVVTDTQYF. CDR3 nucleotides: TGTGCCAGCAGTGACCCCCTAGCGGGGGTGGTCACAGATACGCAGTATTTT.

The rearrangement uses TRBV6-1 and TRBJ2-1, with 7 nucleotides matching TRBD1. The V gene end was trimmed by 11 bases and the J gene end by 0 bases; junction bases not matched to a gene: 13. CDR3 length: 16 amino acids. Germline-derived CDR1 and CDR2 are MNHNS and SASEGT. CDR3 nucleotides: TGTGCCGGCGCCCGCCTACAGGGGCGCTCCTACAATGAGCAGTTCTTC. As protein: CAGARLQGRSYNEQFF.

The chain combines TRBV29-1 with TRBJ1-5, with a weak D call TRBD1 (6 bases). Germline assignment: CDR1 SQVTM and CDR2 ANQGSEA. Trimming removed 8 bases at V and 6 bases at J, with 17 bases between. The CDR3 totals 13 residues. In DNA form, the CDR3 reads TGCAGCCTACAGGGCTTAAAGGGTCAGCCCCAGCATTTT. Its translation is CSLQGLKGQPQHF.

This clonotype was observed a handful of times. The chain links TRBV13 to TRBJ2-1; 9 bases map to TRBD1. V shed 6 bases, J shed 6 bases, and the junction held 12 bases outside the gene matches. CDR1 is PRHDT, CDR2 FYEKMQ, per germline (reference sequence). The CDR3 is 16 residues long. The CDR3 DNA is TGTGCCAGCAGTTCCAAGGGGACAGGGCGCGGCAATGAGCAGTTCTTC. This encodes CASSSKGTGRGNEQFF.

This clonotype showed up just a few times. CDR3 nucleotides: TGCAGCGTTGAAGAGTTCGATACGCAGTATTTT. Translating it yields CSVEEFDTQYF. The chain links TRBV29-1 to TRBJ2-3, with unresolved D. This CDR3 is 11 amino acids long. V shed 0 bases and J shed 6 bases, with 4 bases lying between them. Per the germline V gene, CDR1 is SQVTM and CDR2 is ANQGSEA.

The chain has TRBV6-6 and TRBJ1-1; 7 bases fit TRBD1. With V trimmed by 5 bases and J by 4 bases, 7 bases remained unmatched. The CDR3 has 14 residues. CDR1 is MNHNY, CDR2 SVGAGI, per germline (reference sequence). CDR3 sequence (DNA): TGTGCCAGCAGTACCCAGGGGGGGAGCACTGAAGCTTTCTTT. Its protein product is CASSTQGGSTEAFF.

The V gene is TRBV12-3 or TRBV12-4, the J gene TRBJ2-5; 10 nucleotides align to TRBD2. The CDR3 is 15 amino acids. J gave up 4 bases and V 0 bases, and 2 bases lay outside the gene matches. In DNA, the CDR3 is TGTGCCAGCAGTTTAGCTAGCGGGGGGCCAGAGACCCAGTACTTC. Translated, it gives CASSLASGGPETQYF.

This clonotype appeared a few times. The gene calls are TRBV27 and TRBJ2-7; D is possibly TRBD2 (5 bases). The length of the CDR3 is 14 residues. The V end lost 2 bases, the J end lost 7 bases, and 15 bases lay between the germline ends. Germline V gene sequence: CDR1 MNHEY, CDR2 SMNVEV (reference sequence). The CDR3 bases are TGTGCCAGCAGTTTAGCAGCGAGGGTTGGGGAGCAGTACTTC. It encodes CASSLAARVGEQYF.

The CDR3 DNA reads TGTGCCAGCACCGACAGGGGATCTTGGCCCCAGCATTTT. It is translated as CASTDRGSWPQHF. The chain couples TRBV6-6 to TRBJ1-5; 8 bases agree with TRBD1. The CDR3 spans 13 residues. Germline V gene sequence: CDR1 MNHNY, CDR2 SVGAGI (reference sequence). Losses at the gene ends were 7 bases for V and 9 bases for J; bases not matched to a gene: 8.

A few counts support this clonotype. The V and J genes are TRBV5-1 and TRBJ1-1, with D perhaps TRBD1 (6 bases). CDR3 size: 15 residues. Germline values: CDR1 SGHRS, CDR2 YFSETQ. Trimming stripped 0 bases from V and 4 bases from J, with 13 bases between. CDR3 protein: CASSLVGGEGTEAFF. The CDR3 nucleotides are TGCGCCAGCAGCTTGGTCGGGGGCGAGGGCACTGAAGCTTTCTTT.

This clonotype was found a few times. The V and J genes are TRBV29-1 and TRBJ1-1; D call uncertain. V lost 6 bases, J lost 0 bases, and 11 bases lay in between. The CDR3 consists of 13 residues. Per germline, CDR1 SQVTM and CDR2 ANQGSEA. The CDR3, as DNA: TGCAGCGTCGGGAAAAGAATGAACACTGAAGCTTTCTTT. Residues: CSVGKRMNTEAFF.

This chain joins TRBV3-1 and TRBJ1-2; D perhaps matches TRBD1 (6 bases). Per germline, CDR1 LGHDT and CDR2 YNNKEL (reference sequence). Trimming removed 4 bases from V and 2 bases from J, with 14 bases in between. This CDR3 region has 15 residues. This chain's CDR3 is CASSRSGQQNYGYTF. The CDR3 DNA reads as TGTGCCAGCAGCCGCTCCGGACAGCAAAACTATGGCTACACCTTC.

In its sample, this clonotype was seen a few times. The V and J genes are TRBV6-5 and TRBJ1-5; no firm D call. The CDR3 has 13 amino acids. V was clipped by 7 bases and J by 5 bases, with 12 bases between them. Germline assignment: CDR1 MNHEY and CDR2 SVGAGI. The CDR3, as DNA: TGTGCCAGCACAAACCGGCAAGATCAGCCCCAGCATTTT. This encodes CASTNRQDQPQHF.

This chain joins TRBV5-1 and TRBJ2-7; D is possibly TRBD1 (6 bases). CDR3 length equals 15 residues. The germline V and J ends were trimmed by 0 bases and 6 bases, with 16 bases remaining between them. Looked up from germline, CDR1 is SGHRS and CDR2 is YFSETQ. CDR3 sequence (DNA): TGCGCCAGCAGCTTGGAAGTGGACAGCAAAGGCGAGCAGTACTTC. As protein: CASSLEVDSKGEQYF. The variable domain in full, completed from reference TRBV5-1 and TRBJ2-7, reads KAGVTQTPRYLIKTRGQQVTLSCSPISGHRSVSWYQQTPGQGLQFLFEYFSETQRNKGNFPGRFSGRQFSNSRSEMNVSTLELGDSALYLCASSLEVDSKGEQYFGPGTRLTVT.

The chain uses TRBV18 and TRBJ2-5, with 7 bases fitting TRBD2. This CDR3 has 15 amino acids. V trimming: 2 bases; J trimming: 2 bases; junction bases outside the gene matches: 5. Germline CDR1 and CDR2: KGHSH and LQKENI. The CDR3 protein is CASSPSPSGQETQYF. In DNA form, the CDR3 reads TGTGCCAGCTCACCAAGCCCTAGCGGACAAGAGACCCAGTACTTC. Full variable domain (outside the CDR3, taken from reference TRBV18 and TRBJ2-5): NAGVMQNPRHLVRRRGQEARLRCSPMKGHSHVYWYRQLPEEGLKFMVYLQKENIIDESGMPKERFSAEFPKEGPSILRIQQVVRGDSAAYFCASSPSPSGQETQYFGPGTRLLVL.

CDR3: CSAGDPGRKRDTQYF. The CDR3 nucleotides read TGCAGTGCTGGCGACCCGGGACGCAAACGGGATACGCAGTATTTT. The chain has TRBV20-1 and TRBJ2-3, with D perhaps being TRBD1 or TRBD2 (5 bases each). Germline V gene lookup returns CDR1 DFQATT and CDR2 SNEGSKA (reference sequence). Deletions cut 5 bases from V and 6 bases from J, with 21 bases between. The CDR3 length is 15 residues.

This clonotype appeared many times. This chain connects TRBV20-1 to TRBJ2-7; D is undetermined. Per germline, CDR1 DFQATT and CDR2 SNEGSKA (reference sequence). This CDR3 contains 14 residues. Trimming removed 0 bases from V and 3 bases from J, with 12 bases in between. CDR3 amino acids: CSARDGGVDYEQYF. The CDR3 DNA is TGCAGTGCTAGAGATGGTGGGGTGGACTACGAGCAGTACTTC.

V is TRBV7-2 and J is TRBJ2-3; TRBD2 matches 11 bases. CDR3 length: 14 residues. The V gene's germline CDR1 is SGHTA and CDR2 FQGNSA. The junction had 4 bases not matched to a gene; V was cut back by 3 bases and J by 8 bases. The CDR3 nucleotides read TGTGCCAGCAGCTTTGGGCTAGCGGGGGGTACGCAGTATTTT. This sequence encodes CASSFGLAGGTQYF.